This T cell receptor (beta chain) was recorded in a study of cytomegalovirus exposure and HLA in healthy donors. Study outcomes and limitations: Sequencing likely generated an artifact that appeared as a cluster of highly shared sequence variants. In a later analysis, a genetic analysis reported fewer productive-TCR N-insertions in an Asian-associated ancestry cluster than the cohort average.

Turning to this clone: Its cognate antigen is unknown.

CDR3 size: 14 residues. CDR1 and CDR2 from the germline V gene are SNHLY and FYNNEI. V lost 5 bases, J lost 6 bases, and 16 bases lay in between. The PCR contained 60 Vbeta and 13 Jbeta primers. In the study's own analysis: There were about 80 million unique TCR beta chains by a later count, and approximately 11 million of them were shared. Sequencing used immunoSEQ multiplex PCR; TCRdb keeps in-frame clones, though not all of them. That table supplies the V and J calls and clone size; D and trimming were determined from the DNA. The data hold fewer than 95,000 clones, with just over 75% observed a single time.

The genes are TRBV2 and TRBJ1-1; D is unclear. The sample was PBMCs. The source is a man under 40 in good health and CMV-seronegative. CDR3 protein: CASSSVLLSAEAFF. As DNA, the CDR3 is TGTGCCAGCAGTTCTGTCCTACTAAGCGCTGAAGCTTTCTTT.